This TCR beta chain was sequenced for a study of control samples from healthy donors and cancer patients. The germline gives CDR1 KGHDR, CDR2 SFDVKD. This CDR3 region has 15 residues. V lost 3 bases to trimming and J lost 3 bases; unmatched junction nucleotides: 5. TCRdb's table, derived via immunoSEQ multiplex PCR, lists solely in-frame clones and lacks some. The sample has more than 95,000 clones, around 87% seen once. Specimen: blood. The clonotype originates from a man aged 60 to 69 in good health. The V call is TRBV24-1, the J call TRBJ2-7, with 9 nucleotides matching TRBD1. CDR3 region: CATSDPGTGRYEQYF. CDR3 in DNA: TGTGCCACCAGTGATCCTGGGACAGGGCGCTACGAGCAGTACTTC.